A selection of T cell receptor beta chains follows, all from one sample in a study of T cell responses to AZD1222 COVID-19 vaccine. Assay used: immunoSEQ multiplex PCR; TCRdb lists only in-frame clones, some missing. This sample has about 170,000 clones; over 90% occur once, and the top ten carry roughly 3.9%. This material consisted of peripheral blood, taken on day 0 of AZD1222 vaccination. The receptors come from an adult in good health. Both conserved end residues are part of each CDR3. A D gene is named only where the DNA matches it firmly. A row's size may be missing; if present it is once, few, many or a size class.

>-|-|TRBV3-1/TRBV3-2|TRBJ1-3
CASSQPPISGNTIYF
TGTGCCAGCAGCCAACCACCGATCTCTGGAAACACCATATATTTT
>TRBD1|-|TRBV4-1|TRBJ1-1
CASSQGQYTEAFF
TGCGCCAGCAGCCAGGGACAGTACACTGAAGCTTTCTTT
>-|-|TRBV10-2|TRBJ2-7
CASSAGQGGRYEQYF
TGCGCCAGCAGTGCCGGACAGGGAGGGAGATACGAGCAGTACTTC
>-|once|TRBV3-1/TRBV3-2|TRBJ2-7
CASSHEGYEQYF
TGTGCCAGCAGCCATGAGGGGTACGAGCAGTACTTC
>-|-|TRBV12-3/TRBV12-4|TRBJ2-3
CASTYFTTDTQYF
TGTGCCAGCACCTATTTTACCACAGATACGCAGTATTTT
>-|-|TRBV30|TRBJ1-5
CAWARATSSQPQHF
TGTGCCTGGGCGCGGGCAACAAGTAGTCAGCCCCAGCATTTT
>TRBD2|-|TRBV11-2|TRBJ2-7
CASSRPGLGYEQYF
TGTGCCAGCAGCCGGCCGGGACTAGGGTACGAGCAGTACTTC
>-|-|TRBV5-1|TRBJ1-1
CASSLNSDHTEAFF
TGCGCCAGCAGCTTGAACAGCGATCACACTGAAGCTTTCTTT
>TRBD2|-|TRBV7-9|TRBJ2-1
CASSFGLDVFF
TGTGCCAGCAGCTTCGGACTAGATGTGTTCTTC
>-|-|TRBV6-5|TRBJ2-7
CASQSRQVSYEQYF
TGTGCCAGCCAATCTCGACAGGTCTCCTACGAGCAGTACTTC
>-|once|TRBV10-3|TRBJ2-2
CAISESRSTGELFF
TGTGCCATCAGTGAGTCGAGGTCCACCGGGGAGCTGTTTTTT
>-|-|TRBV11-2|TRBJ1-6
CASSSPAGSGYADLHF
TGTGCCAGCAGCTCCCCAGCGGGATCCGGATATGCGGACCTCCACTTT
>-|-|TRBV6-5|TRBJ1-6
CASSSPGTYSPLHF
TGTGCCAGCAGTAGCCCGGGGACTTATTCACCCCTCCACTTT
>TRBD1|-|TRBV6-5|TRBJ2-1
CASSTLTGGYNEQFF
TGTGCCAGCAGTACTTTGACAGGGGGCTACAATGAGCAGTTCTTC
>-|-|TRBV7-9|TRBJ1-2
CASSLILRHGYTF
TGTGCCAGCAGCTTGATATTGCGTCATGGCTACACCTTC
>-|-|TRBV11-2|TRBJ1-5
CASSQSGGWEPQHF
TGTGCCAGCAGCCAGTCTGGGGGGTGGGAGCCCCAGCATTTT
>-|-|TRBV3-1/TRBV3-2|TRBJ1-3
CASSQDTGGNTIYF
TGTGCCAGCAGCCAAGATACGGGGGGAAACACCATATATTTT
>-|-|TRBV9|TRBJ1-2
CASSVGTGSYGYTF
TGTGCCAGCAGCGTAGGAACAGGGAGCTATGGCTACACCTTC
>-|-|TRBV7-9|TRBJ1-1
CASSIGQQNTEAFF
TGTGCCAGCAGCATCGGACAGCAGAACACTGAAGCTTTCTTT
>TRBD1|-|TRBV19|TRBJ2-2
CASSISQGASYSGGLFF
TGTGCCAGTAGTATTTCTCAGGGGGCATCATATAGCGGTGGGCTGTTTTTT